This TCR beta chain was sequenced during a study of response to subunit inactivated influenza vaccine (dated by TCRdb to 2017 to 2018). Regarding the research as a whole: Deep quantitative profiling of the T cell receptor repertoire was used in the study to follow responses to a trivalent subunit inactivated influenza vaccine.

Summary of the overall study and its limitations: The authors suggested that each seasonal influenza vaccination may recruit only a limited number of new T cells.

A distance of 15 bases separates the germline ends of V and J, which lose 3 bases and 3 bases respectively. CDR1 and CDR2 were assigned from the germline V gene as MGHRA and YSYEKL. The CDR3 covers 16 residues, taking in both the cysteine and the phenylalanine. The entry retains the CDR3 DNA only, 48 bases that are in frame from base 1. Libraries were built with RT-PCR. The instrument given in TCRdb is Illumina HiSeq 2500. Through fastp at Q25 and MiXCR, TCRdb rebuilt clones from the public reads, retaining in-frame beta chains. All rows with the same CDR3 protein become a single entry with the most common DNA and genes. The sample yields roughly 500,000 distinct CDR3 sequences; around 25% were counted once. Jointly, the top ten make up around 1.8% of the sample. This clonotype was recorded a few times. Its binding antigen is unknown. Qualities for individual bases were not recorded, and no much larger clone is one base off.

This TCR was recovered from a man aged 45-60 years who received an inactivated influenza vaccine. Donor details come from another sample of the same person, matched by shared clones. Sequencing was performed on CD4+ T cells sorted from PBMCs, taken 5 to 6 days after vaccination. The rearrangement joined TRBV4-1 to TRBJ2-1, and perhaps TRBD2 as D gene, on 5 matching bases. The CDR3 here reads CASSQDFGNLYNEQFF. The DNA sequence reads TGCGCCAGCAGCCAGGACTTCGGGAACCTCTACAATGAGCAGTTCTTC.